This TCR beta chain is from a study of shared clonotypes between healthy human individuals (dated by TCRdb to the early 2020s). With respect to the entire study: The cohort included a few men and a couple of women between 18 and 49 years of age. To increase sequencing depth and limit assay-specific biases, TCR repertoire library preparation and sequencing were carried out by different laboratories using diverse techniques. Per donor, leukapheresis produced somewhere between about 0.94 and 9.5 billion PBMCs. For each donor, three plates each were used for CD4 naive and CD4 memory, two plates were used for CD8 naive, and one plate was used for CD8 memory. Blood TCR repertoires of a handful of healthy adults were deeply sequenced to estimate repertoire size and the extent of clonotype sharing between individuals. The research as a whole found: Sampling was restricted to blood, and TCR repertoires in tissue are likely to differ from TCR repertoires in blood. Based on pairwise subsampling, the degree of clonotype sharing among donors was expected to be affected by sequencing depth. Naive subsets generally had larger estimated clonotype richness than memory subsets did. Higher generation probabilities were observed for clonotypes shared by all four sorted-subset donors than for non-shared clonotypes. Because the study included a small number of donors, the genetic and exposure-history diversity represented was limited. Even with the large sequencing depth, rarefaction of the sorted-subset datasets indicated that sequencing was incomplete. Sharing across a few donors was observed for about 5% of naive CD4, 3% to 3.5% of naive CD8, 2.3% of memory CD4, and about 0.39% of memory CD8 clonotypes.

This clone was counted once. Its antigen has not been determined. Per-nucleotide qualities are absent, and no much larger clonotype sits a single base away. Distinct nucleotide sequences in the sample also encode this CDR3. Trimming at the junction amounts to 2 bases on V and 1 base on J, and the germline ends lie 6 bases apart. CDR1 and CDR2, looked up from the germline V gene (reference sequence), are SGHNT and YYREEE. Measured from the cysteine to the phenylalanine, the CDR3 is 14 residues long. Only the CDR3 region is kept as DNA, spanning 42 bases read in frame from base 1. CD8 naive samples were CD45RO-negative cells positively selected for CCR7, giving a CD45RA+CCR7+ population that excluded TemRA cells. The donors were healthy, HIV-negative adults with no recently reported acute infections or vaccinations. Only Caucasian adults living in Nashville, Tennessee, USA were represented among the donors. Blood was obtained by leukapheresis, after which PBMCs were separated by Ficoll-Histopaque density gradient centrifugation and cryopreserved in liquid nitrogen vapor phase. Purity and quantity of every magnetically sorted T cell population were checked by analytical flow cytometry. Each sorted fraction had its genomic DNA isolated and then quantified by UV absorbance on a Nanodrop 2000c.

TCR CDR3 regions were amplified from genomic DNA by multiplex PCR using the deep immunoSEQ assay. For each cell subset, the extracted genomic DNA was distributed evenly across all wells of several immunoSEQ 96-well plates, and each plate served as one replicate. For sorted subsets, roughly 200 ng of genomic DNA, equivalent to some 30,000 T cell genomes, went into each replicate PCR. The purified libraries were quantified using a Qubit 3.0 fluorometer, sized with a Bioanalyzer 2100, and then quantified again using the KAPA Library Quantification kit. Each immunoSEQ 96-well plate was sequenced on its own single-read 150-cycle Illumina NextSeq 550 flow cell. Per the authors' processing: Because the immunoSEQ output included only junctional sequences and no quality scores, the filtering could not be the same as the filtering used for full-length reads. Sequences were annotated with PyIR, a Python wrapper for IgBLAST v1.9, and V/J genes and CDR3 were assigned using IMGT germline references. Reads were filtered out if the reads had weak V/J assignments (E-value above 1e-6), no CDR3, stop codons, out-of-frame junctions, or ambiguous translated residues. A V3J clonotype was defined by an identical inferred V gene, J gene, and CDR3 amino acid sequence. The percentage overlap between two repertoires was calculated by dividing the number of shared unique clonotypes by the size of the smaller repertoire. Repertoire richness was assessed with RTK rarefaction, the Chao1 estimator, and Recon v2.1 estimates of unobserved clonotypes. OLGA was used to compute generation probabilities for all TCRbeta clonotypes that the gDNA method yielded from a handful of donors. TCRdb limited this immuneACCESS table to in-frame rearrangements with V and J called. A share of clones is missing; checked studies link under half to unresolved V genes, and the rest is unexplained. V and J calls plus clone size are reproduced from that table; the DNA served to infer D and trimming. Recorded for this sample are roughly 1,800,000 clones; approximately 95% of them occurred a single time. The ten biggest clones cover 1% to 1.5% of the sample.

Sequencing was performed on naive CD8+ T cells sorted from blood. The label giving this sample's cell subset or site can be read as: CD45RA+CCR7+. The chain uses TRBV5-4 and TRBJ2-2; the D gene is not confidently resolved. The receptor was isolated from a man aged 18 to 35 in good health. The DNA sequence is given as TGTGCCAGCAGCTTTAGAGGGAACACCGGGGAGCTGTTTTTT. Its coded protein is CASSFRGNTGELFF.